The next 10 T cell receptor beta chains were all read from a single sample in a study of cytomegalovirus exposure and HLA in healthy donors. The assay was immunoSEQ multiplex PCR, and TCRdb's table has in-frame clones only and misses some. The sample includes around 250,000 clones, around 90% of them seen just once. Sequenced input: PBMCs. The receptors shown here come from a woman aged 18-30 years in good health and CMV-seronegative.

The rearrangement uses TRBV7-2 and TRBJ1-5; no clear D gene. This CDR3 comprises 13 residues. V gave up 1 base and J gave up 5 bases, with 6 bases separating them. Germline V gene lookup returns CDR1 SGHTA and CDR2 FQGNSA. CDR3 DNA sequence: TGTGCCAGCAGCTTAGACGAGGATCAGCCCCAGCATTTT. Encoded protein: CASSLDEDQPQHF.

The CDR3 here is CASSEGQGNEKLFF. Written as DNA, the CDR3 is TGTGCCAGCAGCGAGGGACAGGGGAATGAAAAACTGTTTTTT. V is TRBV7-8 and J is TRBJ1-4, with 10 bases fitting TRBD1. Germline V CDR1 and CDR2: SGHVS, FQNEAQ. V lost 5 bases and J lost 5; bases outside the gene matches: 2. This CDR3 has 14 residues.

CDR3 loop: CASSLSSQTASNQPQHF. CDR3 DNA: TGTGCCAGCAGTTTATCGTCCCAGACAGCGAGCAATCAGCCCCAGCATTTT. The rearrangement links TRBV27 to TRBJ1-5; tentative D call: TRBD1 (5 bases). CDR1 and CDR2 from the germline V gene are MNHEY and SMNVEV (reference sequence). The CDR3 runs 17 residues. V was cut by 0 bases and J by 1 base, with 13 bases left in between.

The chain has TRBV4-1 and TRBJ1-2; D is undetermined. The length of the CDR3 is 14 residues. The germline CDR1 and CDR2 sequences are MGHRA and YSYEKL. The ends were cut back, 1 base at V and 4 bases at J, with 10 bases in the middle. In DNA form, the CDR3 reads TGCGCCAGCAGCCAAGCAGTACGATTCTATGGCTACACCTTC. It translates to CASSQAVRFYGYTF.

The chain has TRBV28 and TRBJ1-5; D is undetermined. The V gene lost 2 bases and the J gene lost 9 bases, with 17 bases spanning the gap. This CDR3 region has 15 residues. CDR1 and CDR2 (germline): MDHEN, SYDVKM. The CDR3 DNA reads TGTGCCAGCAGTTTAGGGCAGGTTCCCTGGCGGCCCCAGCATTTT. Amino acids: CASSLGQVPWRPQHF. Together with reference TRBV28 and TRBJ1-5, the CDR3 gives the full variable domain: DVKVTQSSRYLVKRTGEKVFLECVQDMDHENMFWYRQDPGLGLRLIYFSYDVKMKEKGDIPEGYSVSREKKERFSLILESASTNQTSMYLCASSLGQVPWRPQHFGDGTRLSIL.

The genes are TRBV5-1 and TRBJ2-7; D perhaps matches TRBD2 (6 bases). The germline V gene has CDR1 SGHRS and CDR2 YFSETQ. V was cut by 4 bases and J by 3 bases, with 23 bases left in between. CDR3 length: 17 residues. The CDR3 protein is CASSPPRDPKRVYEQYF. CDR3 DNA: TGCGCCAGCAGCCCGCCCAGGGACCCTAAGCGGGTCTACGAGCAGTACTTC. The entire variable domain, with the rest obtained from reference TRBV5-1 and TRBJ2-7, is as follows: KAGVTQTPRYLIKTRGQQVTLSCSPISGHRSVSWYQQTPGQGLQFLFEYFSETQRNKGNFPGRFSGRQFSNSRSEMNVSTLELGDSALYLCASSPPRDPKRVYEQYFGPGTRLTVT.

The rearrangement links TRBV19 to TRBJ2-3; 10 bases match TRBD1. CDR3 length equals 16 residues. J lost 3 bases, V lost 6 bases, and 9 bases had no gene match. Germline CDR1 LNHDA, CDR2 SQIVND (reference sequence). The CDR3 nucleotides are TGTGCCAGTAGAAGACAGGGGGCTCTCGGGACAGATACGCAGTATTTT. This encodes CASRRQGALGTDTQYF. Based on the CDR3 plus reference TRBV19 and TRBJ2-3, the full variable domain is DGGITQSPKYLFRKEGQNVTLSCEQNLNHDAMYWYRQDPGQGLRLIYYSQIVNDFQKGDIAEGYSVSREKKESFPLTVTSAQKNPTAFYLCASRRQGALGTDTQYFGPGTRLTVL.

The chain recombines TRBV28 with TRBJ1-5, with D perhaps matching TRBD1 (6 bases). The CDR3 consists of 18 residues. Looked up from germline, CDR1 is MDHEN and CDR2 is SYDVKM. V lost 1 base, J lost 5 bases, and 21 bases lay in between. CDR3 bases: TGTGCCAGCAGTTTATTGAGCCAGGGGTTGAAAGAGGATCAGCCCCAGCATTTT. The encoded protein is CASSLLSQGLKEDQPQHF.

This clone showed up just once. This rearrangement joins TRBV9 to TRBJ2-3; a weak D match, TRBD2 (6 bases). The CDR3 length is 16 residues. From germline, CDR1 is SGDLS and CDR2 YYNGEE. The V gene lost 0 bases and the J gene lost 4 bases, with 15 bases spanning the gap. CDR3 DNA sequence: TGTGCCAGCAGCGTAGTAATGTCTAGCGCTCCAGATACGCAGTATTTT. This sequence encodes CASSVVMSSAPDTQYF.

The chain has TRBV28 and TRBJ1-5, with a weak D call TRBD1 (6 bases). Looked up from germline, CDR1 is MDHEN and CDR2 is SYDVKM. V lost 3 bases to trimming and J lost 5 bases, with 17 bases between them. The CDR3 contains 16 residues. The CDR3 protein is CASSFGVGRGDQPQHF. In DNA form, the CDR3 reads TGTGCCAGCAGTTTTGGGGTTGGCAGGGGAGATCAGCCCCAGCATTTT.